The clone carrying this T cell receptor (beta chain) came up a few times. As yet, its antigen is unknown. This sample was included in a study of response to subunit inactivated influenza vaccine. General observations from the study: Each seasonal influenza vaccination, the authors suggested, recruits few new T cells.

This CDR3 contains 15 residues. The V end lost 4 bases, the J end lost 4 bases, and 11 bases lay between the germline ends. Germline loops: CDR1 MGHDK, CDR2 SYGVNS. Each CDR3 protein gets one entry after TCRdb re-called the RT-PCR reads with MiXCR. The sample has fewer than 750,000 distinct CDR3 sequences; around 13% are singletons. The source of this sequence is a man between 50 and 59 years old who received an inactivated influenza vaccine. J is TRBJ1-6 and V is TRBV25-1, with D maybe TRBD1 (6 bases). The sequencing used PBMCs from blood, collected approximately 12 days after vaccination. The CDR3 nucleotides read TGTGCCAGCAGTGTCGGGGGCGGATATAATTCACCCCTCCACTTT. Encoded protein: CASSVGGGYNSPLHF.